This section outlines one T cell receptor (beta chain) sequence together with its context. The CDR3 spans 15 residues. From germline, CDR1 is SGHNT and CDR2 YYREEE (reference sequence). The trim removed 4 bases at V and 9 bases at J, leaving 4 bases unmatched. This was the immunoSEQ v3.0 assay at survey level. Profiled with immunoSEQ multiplex PCR; TCRdb holds only in-frame clones, not every one. The table has 20,000 to 25,000 clones, approximately 95% seen once. The data are from a study of long-term antiretroviral therapy in people with HIV. Sequenced material: unsorted PBMCs, taken 7.6 years after starting antiretroviral therapy. The chain employs TRBV5-4 and TRBJ2-2; 15 bases agree with TRBD2. The TCR originated in a woman in her thirties or forties with HIV. The CDR3 DNA reads TGTGCCAGCAGCCGCGGACTAGCGGGGGGGCGGGAGCTGTTTTTT. Translated: CASSRGLAGGRELFF.